The clone carrying this T cell receptor beta chain was seen only a few times. Its antigen is as yet unknown. A much larger clone differs from this one at a single base, so this may be a read error. Described time point: newly diagnosed GD, antithyroid drugs for less than 3 months. PBMC-extracted RNA yielded the TCR library. This CDR3 is 14 amino acids long. The germline gives CDR1 KGHSH, CDR2 LQKENI. Between the trimmed V and J ends, which lost 4 bases and 2 bases, there was a span of 11 bases. The data stem from a study of regulatory T cells in long-lasting Graves disease. Study summary: Graves' patients who were just diagnosed had used antithyroid drugs for under 3 months.

Points from the study as a whole: Persistent disease preferred TRBV28, TRBJ1-2 and TRBJ2-5.

CDR3 regions were amplified by Arm-PCR using iRepertoire HTBI primers to build TCR beta libraries. In TCRdb, the multiplex PCR reads were re-called with MiXCR into one record per CDR3 protein. The sample lists around 420,000 distinct CDR3 sequences, 15% seen once, with about 8.3% in the top ten. In addition, the sample was reused for a study of T cells in Graves' hyperthyroidism and ophthalmopathy.

The chain joins TRBV18 to TRBJ2-5, with D unresolved. Here the sequenced sample was peripheral blood mononuclear cells (PBMCs), taken at new diagnosis, from a patient treated with antithyroid drugs. This receptor was taken from a woman aged 40 to 49 with Graves disease. The CDR3 reads CASSLLWRQETQYF. The CDR3 coding sequence is TGTGCCAGCTCACTACTGTGGAGACAAGAGACCCAGTACTTC.